The text below deals with one TCR beta chain. Its antigen target is currently unknown. No per-base quality is available; no much larger clone lies one base away. Each collaborating institution followed its own protocols to collect whole blood in K2EDTA tubes. For TCRbeta analysis, collaborator samples were shipped as frozen whole blood, as isolated PBMCs, or as DNA extracted from either sample type. This sample is drawn from a study of blood T cell repertoires in COVID-19 (dated by TCRdb to 2019 to 2021). At the level of the whole study: Samples covering the acute and convalescent phases of COVID-19 were provided by collaborators in the United States, Italy and Spain. The samples were drawn from two sources: the first 160 participants of the ongoing ImmuneRACE study, and 1,254 subjects contributed by 6 global collaborators. The repertoires were released in a freely available public database meant as a resource for research on the immune response to SARS-CoV-2. Where available, HLA class I and class II types were obtained from metadata supplied by the sample provider rather than from assay-based typing. Nearly every sample came with metadata listing a de-identified subject ID, COVID-19 status, age in years and sex. The material from the prospective study consisted of cDNA or gDNA derived from T cells, B-cell-depleted T cells, or PBMCs. Subjects who had been exposed to COVID-19, were actively infected with it, or had recovered from it provided the deeply sampled blood TCRbeta repertoires that made up the dataset.

TCRbeta CDR3 regions were amplified from genomic DNA by means of the immunoSEQ Assay, a bias-controlled multiplex PCR. The original methods were these. Nucleated cell counts per sample were estimated from amplification of reference gene primers within the assay. To quantify the absolute abundance of each unique TCRbeta CDR3 rearrangement, sequence reads were collapsed and filtered. Productive Simpson clonality was computed per sample as the square root of Simpson's diversity index over productive rearrangements. TCRdb retrieved this table from immuneACCESS and kept in-frame rearrangements only. Not all clones are present; in checked studies, unresolved V genes account for under half, and no reason is known for the remainder. V and J calls plus clone size are reproduced from that table; the DNA served to infer D and trimming. The sample table holds over 200,000 clones, of which about 90% were seen once. Around 1.6% of the sample goes to the ten largest clones.

The CDR3 spans 17 residues, from the cysteine through the phenylalanine. Just CDR3 DNA is preserved here, 51 bases in frame from base 1. Per the germline V gene, MDHEN is the CDR1 and SYDVKM is the CDR2. The V end loses 2 bases and the J end loses 0 bases, and a stretch of 15 bases separates them. What the research found in general, with its limitations: Clinical and demographic metadata were provided uncurated, with the amount varying by source and participant.

Recombination linked TRBV28 to TRBJ2-3; TRBD2 is a possible D gene, resting on 6 matching bases. The sequenced sample consisted of peripheral blood. The source of this sequence is a man aged 18 to 30 with active or convalescent COVID-19. The CDR3 reads as follows: CASSLGGGVSSTDTQYF. The DNA sequence is TGTGCCAGCAGTTTAGGGGGAGGCGTTTCTAGCACAGATACGCAGTATTTT. Beyond the CDR3, the reference TRBV28 and TRBJ2-3 genes provide the residues; the full variable domain reads: DVKVTQSSRYLVKRTGEKVFLECVQDMDHENMFWYRQDPGLGLRLIYFSYDVKMKEKGDIPEGYSVSREKKERFSLILESASTNQTSMYLCASSLGGGVSSTDTQYFGPGTRLTVL.